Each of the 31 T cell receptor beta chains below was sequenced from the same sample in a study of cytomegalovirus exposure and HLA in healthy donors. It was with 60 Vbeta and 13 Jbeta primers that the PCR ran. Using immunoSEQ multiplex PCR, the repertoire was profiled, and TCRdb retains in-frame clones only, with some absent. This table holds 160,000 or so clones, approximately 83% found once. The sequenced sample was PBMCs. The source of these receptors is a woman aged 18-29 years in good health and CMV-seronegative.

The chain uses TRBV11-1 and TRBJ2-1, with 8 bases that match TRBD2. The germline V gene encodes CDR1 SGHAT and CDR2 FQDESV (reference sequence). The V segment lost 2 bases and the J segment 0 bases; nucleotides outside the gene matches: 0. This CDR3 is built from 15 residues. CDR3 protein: CASSLLAGSYNEQFF. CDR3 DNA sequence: TGTGCCAGCAGCTTACTAGCGGGCTCCTACAATGAGCAGTTCTTC.

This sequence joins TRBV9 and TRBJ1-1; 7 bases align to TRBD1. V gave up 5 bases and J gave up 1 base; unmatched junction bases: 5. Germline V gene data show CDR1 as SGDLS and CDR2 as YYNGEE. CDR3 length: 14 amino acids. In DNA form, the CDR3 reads TGTGCCAGCAGAGAGGGACAGCCGAACACTGAAGCTTTCTTT. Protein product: CASREGQPNTEAFF.

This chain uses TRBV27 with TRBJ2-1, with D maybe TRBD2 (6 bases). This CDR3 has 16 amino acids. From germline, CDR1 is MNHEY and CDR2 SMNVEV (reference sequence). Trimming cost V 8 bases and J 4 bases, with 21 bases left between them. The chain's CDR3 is CASVGRHAGNYNEQFF. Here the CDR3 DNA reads TGTGCCAGCGTCGGTCGACACGCGGGAAATTACAATGAGCAGTTCTTC.

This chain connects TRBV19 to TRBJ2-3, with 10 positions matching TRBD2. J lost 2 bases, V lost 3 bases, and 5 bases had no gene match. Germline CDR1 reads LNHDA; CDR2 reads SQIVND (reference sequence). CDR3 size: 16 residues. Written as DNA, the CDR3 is TGTGCCAGTAGTATGGAAGCGGGGGGGAACACAGATACGCAGTATTTT. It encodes CASSMEAGGNTDTQYF. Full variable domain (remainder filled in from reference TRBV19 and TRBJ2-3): DGGITQSPKYLFRKEGQNVTLSCEQNLNHDAMYWYRQDPGQGLRLIYYSQIVNDFQKGDIAEGYSVSREKKESFPLTVTSAQKNPTAFYLCASSMEAGGNTDTQYFGPGTRLTVL.

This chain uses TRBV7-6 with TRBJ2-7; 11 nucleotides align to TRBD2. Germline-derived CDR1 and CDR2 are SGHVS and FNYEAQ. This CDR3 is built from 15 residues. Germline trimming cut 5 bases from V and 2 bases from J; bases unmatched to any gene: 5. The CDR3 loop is CASSGGTSGTYEQYF. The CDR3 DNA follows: TGTGCCAGCAGCGGTGGGACTAGCGGTACCTACGAGCAGTACTTC. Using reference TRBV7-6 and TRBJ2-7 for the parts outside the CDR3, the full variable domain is GAGVSQSPRYKVTKRGQDVALRCDPISGHVSLYWYRQALGQGPEFLTYFNYEAQQDKSGLPNDRFSAERPEGSISTLTIQRTEQRDSAMYRCASSGGTSGTYEQYFGPGTRLTVT.

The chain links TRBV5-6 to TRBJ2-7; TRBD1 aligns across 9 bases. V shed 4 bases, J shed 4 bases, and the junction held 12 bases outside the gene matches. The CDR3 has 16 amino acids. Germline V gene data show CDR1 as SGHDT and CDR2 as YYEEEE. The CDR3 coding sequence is TGTGCCAGCAGCCGGACAGGGGTCAATTTGCGGTACGAGCAGTACTTC. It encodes CASSRTGVNLRYEQYF.

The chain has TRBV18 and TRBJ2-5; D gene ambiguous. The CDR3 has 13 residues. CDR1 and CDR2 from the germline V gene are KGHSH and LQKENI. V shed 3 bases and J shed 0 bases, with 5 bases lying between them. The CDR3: CASSPAYQETQYF. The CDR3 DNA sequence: TGTGCCAGCTCACCGGCTTACCAAGAGACCCAGTACTTC.

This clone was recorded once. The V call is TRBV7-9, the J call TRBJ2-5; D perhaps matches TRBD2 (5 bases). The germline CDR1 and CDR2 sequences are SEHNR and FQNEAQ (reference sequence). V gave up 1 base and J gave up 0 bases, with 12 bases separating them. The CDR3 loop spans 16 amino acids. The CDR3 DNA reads TGTGCCAGCAGCTTAGGAGGCGGAGGCAACCAAGAGACCCAGTACTTC. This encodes CASSLGGGGNQETQYF.

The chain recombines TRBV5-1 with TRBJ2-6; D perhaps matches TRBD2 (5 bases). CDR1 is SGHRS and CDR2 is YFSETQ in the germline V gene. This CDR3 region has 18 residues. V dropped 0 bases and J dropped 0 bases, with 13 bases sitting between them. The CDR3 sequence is CASSLAAGISSGANVLTF. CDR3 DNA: TGCGCCAGCAGCTTGGCCGCGGGTATTAGCTCTGGGGCCAACGTCCTGACTTTC.

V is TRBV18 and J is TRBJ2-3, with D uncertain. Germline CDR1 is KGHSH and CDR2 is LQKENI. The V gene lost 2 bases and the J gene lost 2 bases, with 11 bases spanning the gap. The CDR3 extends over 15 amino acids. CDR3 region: CASSPKAGFTDTQYF. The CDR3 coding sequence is TGTGCCAGCTCACCAAAGGCAGGCTTCACAGATACGCAGTATTTT.

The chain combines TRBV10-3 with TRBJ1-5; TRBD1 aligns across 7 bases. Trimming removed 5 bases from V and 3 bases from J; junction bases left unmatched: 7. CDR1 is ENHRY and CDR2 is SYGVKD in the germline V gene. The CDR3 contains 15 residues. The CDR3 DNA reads TGTGCCATCAGTCCGGAGGGGGCGAACAATCAGCCCCAGCATTTT. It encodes CAISPEGANNQPQHF.

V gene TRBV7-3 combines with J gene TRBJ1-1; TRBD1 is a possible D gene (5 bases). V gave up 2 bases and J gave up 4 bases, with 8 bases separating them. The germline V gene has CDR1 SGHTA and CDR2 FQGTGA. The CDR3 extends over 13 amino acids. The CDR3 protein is CASSLGGITEAFF. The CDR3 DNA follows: TGTGCCAGCAGCTTAGGGGGGATCACTGAAGCTTTCTTT.

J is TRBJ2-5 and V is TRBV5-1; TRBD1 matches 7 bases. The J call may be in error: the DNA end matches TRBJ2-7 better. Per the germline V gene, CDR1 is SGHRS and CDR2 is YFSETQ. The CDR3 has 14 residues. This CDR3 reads CASSIRQGRGEQYF. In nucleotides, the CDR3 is TGCGCCAGCAGCATCCGACAGGGACGTGGCGAGCAGTACTTC.

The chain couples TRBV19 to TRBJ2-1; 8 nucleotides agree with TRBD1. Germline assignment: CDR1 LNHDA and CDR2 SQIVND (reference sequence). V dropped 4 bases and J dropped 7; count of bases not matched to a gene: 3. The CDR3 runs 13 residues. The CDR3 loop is CASSRTGWNEQFF. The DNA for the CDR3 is TGTGCCAGTAGTAGGACAGGGTGGAATGAGCAGTTCTTC.

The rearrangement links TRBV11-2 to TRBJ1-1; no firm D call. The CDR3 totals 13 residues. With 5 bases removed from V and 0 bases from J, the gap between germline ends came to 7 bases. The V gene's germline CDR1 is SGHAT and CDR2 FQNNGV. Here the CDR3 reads CASSPNVNTEAFF. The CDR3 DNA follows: TGTGCCAGCAGCCCCAATGTGAACACTGAAGCTTTCTTT.

CDR3 nucleotides: TGTGCCAGCAGCCCAAACAGGGGTATAGCCGGGGAGCTGTTTTTT. Its translation is CASSPNRGIAGELFF. The rearrangement links TRBV7-9 to TRBJ2-2, with 7 bases matching TRBD1. The CDR3 is 15 residues long. The germline gives CDR1 SEHNR, CDR2 FQNEAQ (reference sequence). The V segment lost 5 bases and the J segment 6 bases; nucleotides outside the gene matches: 9.

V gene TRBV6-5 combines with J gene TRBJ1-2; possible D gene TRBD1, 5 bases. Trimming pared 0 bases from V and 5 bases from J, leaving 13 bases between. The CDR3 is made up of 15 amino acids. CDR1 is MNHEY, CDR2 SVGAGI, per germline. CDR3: CASSYSGVLPYGYTF. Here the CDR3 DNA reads TGTGCCAGCAGTTACTCAGGGGTACTACCATATGGCTACACCTTC.

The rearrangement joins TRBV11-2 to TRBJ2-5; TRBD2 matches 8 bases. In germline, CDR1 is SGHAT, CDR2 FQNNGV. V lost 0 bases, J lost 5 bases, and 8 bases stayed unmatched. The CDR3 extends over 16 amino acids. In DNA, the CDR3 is TGTGCCAGCAGCTTAGAAACGGGGGGGCCAGGGGAGACCCAGTACTTC. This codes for CASSLETGGPGETQYF.

In DNA form, the CDR3 reads TGTGCCAGCACAAGACAGGGGGCCAACGAGCAGTACTTC. It yields the protein CASTRQGANEQYF. This chain joins TRBV6-5 and TRBJ2-7, with 10 bases that match TRBD1. The CDR3 totals 13 residues. Per germline, CDR1 MNHEY and CDR2 SVGAGI. V was pared by 7 bases and J by 5 bases, with 5 bases of the junction left unmatched.

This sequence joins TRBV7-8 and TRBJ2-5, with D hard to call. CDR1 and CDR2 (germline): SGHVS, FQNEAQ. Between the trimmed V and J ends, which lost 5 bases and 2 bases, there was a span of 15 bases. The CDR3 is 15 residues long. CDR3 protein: CASSTPPAFQETQYF. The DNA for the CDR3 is TGTGCCAGCAGCACCCCACCAGCGTTTCAAGAGACCCAGTACTTC.

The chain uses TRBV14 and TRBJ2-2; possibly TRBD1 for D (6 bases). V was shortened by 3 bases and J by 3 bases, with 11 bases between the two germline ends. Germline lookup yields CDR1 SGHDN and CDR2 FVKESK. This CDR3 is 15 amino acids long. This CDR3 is CASSHQGTHTGELFF. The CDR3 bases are TGTGCCAGCAGCCACCAGGGGACCCACACCGGGGAGCTGTTTTTT.

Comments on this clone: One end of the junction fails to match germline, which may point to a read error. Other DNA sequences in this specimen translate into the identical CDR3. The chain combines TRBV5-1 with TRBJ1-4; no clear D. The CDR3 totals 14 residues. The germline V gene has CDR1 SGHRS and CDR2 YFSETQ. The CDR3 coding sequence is TGCGCCAGCAGTTTGGGCGCAACTAATGAAAAACTGTTTTTT. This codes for CASSLGATNEKLFF.

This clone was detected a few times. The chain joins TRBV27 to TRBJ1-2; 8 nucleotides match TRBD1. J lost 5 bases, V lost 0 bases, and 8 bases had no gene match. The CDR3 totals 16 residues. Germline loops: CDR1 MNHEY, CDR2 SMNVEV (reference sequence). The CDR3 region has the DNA TGTGCCAGCAGTTTATCGGGGACAGGAGGATTGTATGGCTACACCTTC. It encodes CASSLSGTGGLYGYTF.

CDR3 DNA: TGCAGCATGACAGGGGGCCTGGACACTGAAGCTTTCTTT. Translating it yields CSMTGGLDTEAFF. The chain employs TRBV29-1 and TRBJ1-1, with 10 bases that match TRBD1. Per germline, CDR1 SQVTM and CDR2 ANQGSEA. V lost 8 bases and J lost 3; bases outside the gene matches: 6. This CDR3 region has 13 residues.

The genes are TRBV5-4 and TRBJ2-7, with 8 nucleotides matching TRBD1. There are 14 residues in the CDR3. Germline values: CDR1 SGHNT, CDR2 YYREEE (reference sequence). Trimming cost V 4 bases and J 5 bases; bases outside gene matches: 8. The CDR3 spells CASSRETGVNEQYF. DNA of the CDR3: TGTGCCAGCAGCAGGGAGACAGGGGTAAACGAGCAGTACTTC.

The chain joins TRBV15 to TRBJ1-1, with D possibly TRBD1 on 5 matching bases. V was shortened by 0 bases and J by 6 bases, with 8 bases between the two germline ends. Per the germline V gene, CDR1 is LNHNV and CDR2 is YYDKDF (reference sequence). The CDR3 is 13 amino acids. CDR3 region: CATSREGGSEAFF. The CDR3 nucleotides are TGTGCCACCAGCAGAGAGGGGGGGTCTGAAGCTTTCTTT.

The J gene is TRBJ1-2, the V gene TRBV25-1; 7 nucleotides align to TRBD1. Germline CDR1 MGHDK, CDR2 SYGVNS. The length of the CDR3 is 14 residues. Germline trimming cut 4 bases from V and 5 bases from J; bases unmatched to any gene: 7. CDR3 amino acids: CASSVPGQRYGYTF. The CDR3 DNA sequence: TGTGCCAGCAGTGTACCGGGACAGCGGTATGGCTACACCTTC.

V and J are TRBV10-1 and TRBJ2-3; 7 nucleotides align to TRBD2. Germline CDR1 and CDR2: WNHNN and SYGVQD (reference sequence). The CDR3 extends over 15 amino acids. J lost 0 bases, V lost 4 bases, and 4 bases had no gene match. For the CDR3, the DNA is TGCGCCAGCAGTGCCCCGGGGGGTAGCACAGATACGCAGTATTTT. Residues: CASSAPGGSTDTQYF.

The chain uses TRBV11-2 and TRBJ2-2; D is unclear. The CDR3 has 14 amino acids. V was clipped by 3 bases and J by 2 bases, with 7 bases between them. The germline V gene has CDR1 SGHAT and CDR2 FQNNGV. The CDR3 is CASSFSVNTGELFF. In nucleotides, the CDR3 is TGTGCCAGCAGCTTTTCCGTTAACACCGGGGAGCTGTTTTTT.

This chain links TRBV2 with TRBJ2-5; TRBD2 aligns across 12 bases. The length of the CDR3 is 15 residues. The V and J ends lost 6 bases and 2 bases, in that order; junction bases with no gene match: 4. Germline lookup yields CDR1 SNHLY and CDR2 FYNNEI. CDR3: CASSPSGGGQETQYF. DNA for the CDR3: TGTGCCAGCAGCCCTAGCGGGGGGGGACAAGAGACCCAGTACTTC.

Written as DNA, the CDR3 is TGTGCCAGCAGTTGGAGGCAGGGGAGTTGGAATGAGCAGTTCTTC. This encodes CASSWRQGSWNEQFF. The gene calls are TRBV6-5 and TRBJ2-1; a weak D match, TRBD1 (6 bases). V was shortened by 4 bases and J by 7 bases, with 17 bases between the two germline ends. The germline CDR1 and CDR2 sequences are MNHEY and SVGAGI. This CDR3 has 15 residues.